These T cell receptor beta chains were read from a single sample in a study of T-cell memory formation after mild COVID-19. TCRdb itself ran the 5' RACE reads through MiXCR, one entry per CDR3 protein. The sample yields a few hundred thousand distinct CDR3 sequences, around 15% seen once. The specimen sequenced was PBMCs or a T cell subset sorted from them (not recorded which). The receptors shown here come from a man younger than 35 who had mild COVID-19 (a few samples of this study predate the infection). Cell type and time point are not known. The CDR3 runs from the conserved cysteine through the conserved F or W.

V gene	J gene	CDR3 protein
TRBV7-9	TRBJ1-2	CASSEDGGFYGYTF
TRBV12-3/TRBV12-4	TRBJ2-1	CASSPPRPHTVLAPNEQFF
TRBV5-1	TRBJ2-1	CASGTPGLATSYNEQFF
TRBV21-1	TRBJ1-2	CASSNGVYNLYGYTF
TRBV6-2/TRBV6-3	TRBJ2-1	CATKQASGGRWQFF
TRBV2	TRBJ2-7	CASSSLAGGPHEQYF
TRBV28	TRBJ1-1	CASSLGTEAFF
TRBV24-1	TRBJ2-3	CATSEGTHLGTDTQYF
TRBV2	TRBJ1-4	CASRVDGVREKLFF
TRBV12-3/TRBV12-4	TRBJ2-2	CASSRRDPGELFF
TRBV4-3	TRBJ2-6	CASSQQQEGGSGANVLTF
TRBV7-2	TRBJ1-2	CASSLGAPGYTF
TRBV3-1	TRBJ1-4	CASSHLSGEKLFF
TRBV29-1	TRBJ2-2	CSVPVGLNTGELFF
TRBV3-1	TRBJ1-2	CASSNTGNGYTF
TRBV20-1	TRBJ2-7	CSATQGAGEQYF
TRBV20-1	TRBJ2-5	CSARGSSGEETQYF
TRBV10-3	TRBJ1-2	CAIRQMSGDGYTF